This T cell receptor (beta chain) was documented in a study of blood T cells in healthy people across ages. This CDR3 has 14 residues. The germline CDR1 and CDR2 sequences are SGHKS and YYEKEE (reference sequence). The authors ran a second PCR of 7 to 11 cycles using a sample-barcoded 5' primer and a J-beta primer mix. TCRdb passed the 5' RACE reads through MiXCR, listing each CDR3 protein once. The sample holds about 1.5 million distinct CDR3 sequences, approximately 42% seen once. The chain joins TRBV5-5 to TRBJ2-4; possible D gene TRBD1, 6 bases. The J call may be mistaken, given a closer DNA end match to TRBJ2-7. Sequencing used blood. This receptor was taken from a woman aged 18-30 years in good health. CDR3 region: CASSFRTAPYEQYF. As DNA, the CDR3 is TGTGCCAGCAGCTTTCGGACAGCCCCCTACGAGCAGTACTTC.